Listed below are T cell receptor beta chains from one sample, sequenced in a study of siplizumab effects on memory and regulatory T cells. Clones were read by immunoSEQ multiplex PCR, and TCRdb kept only the in-frame ones, dropping some. The sample contains some 100,000 clones, more than 90% of which appear only once. Sequenced material: CD4+ T cells sorted from blood. The receptor source for this set is a human donor in good health. Some clones in this sample may be carry-over from other donors' samples. Both conserved end residues are part of each CDR3. The D gene is left open where the match is weak. Clone size is not always given. Where it is, it says once, few, many or a class for expanded clones.

.	.	TRBV27	TRBJ1-2	TGTGCCAGCAGTTTATTCGCAGGCTGGGACTATGGCTACACCTTC	CASSLFAGWDYGYTF
TRBD1	.	TRBV15	TRBJ2-7	TGTGCCACCAGCAGACTGGTCGGACAGGACGAGCAGTACTTC	CATSRLVGQDEQYF
TRBD1	.	TRBV5-1	TRBJ1-4	TGCGCCAGCAGCTCCGGACAGGGCGAAAAACTGTTTTTT	CASSSGQGEKLFF
.	.	TRBV5-4	TRBJ2-1	TGTGCCAGCAGCTTTCAGGGGGGCGAGCAGTTCTTC	CASSFQGGEQFF
.	.	TRBV19	TRBJ1-1	TGTGCCAGTAGTATCGGATATGCTGAAGCTTTCTTT	CASSIGYAEAFF
TRBD1	.	TRBV4-1	TRBJ1-4	TGCGCCAGCAGCCAGCCACCTACCGGGACAGTGAATGAAAAACTGTTTTTT	CASSQPPTGTVNEKLFF
TRBD2	.	TRBV5-1	TRBJ2-7	TGCGCCAGCAGCCCCCCCAGGGTTGGACTAGCGGGAGGAGAAGGCGAGCAGTACTTC	CASSPPRVGLAGGEGEQYF
.	once	TRBV19	TRBJ1-4	TGTGCCAGTAGTCGGGACGTTGGGGCTAATGAAAAACTGTTTTTT	CASSRDVGANEKLFF
.	.	TRBV7-9	TRBJ2-2	TGTGCCAGCAGCTTGGGCCGGGGCGCGAACACCGGGGAGCTGTTTTTT	CASSLGRGANTGELFF
.	.	TRBV25-1	TRBJ2-1	TGTGCCAGCAGTGAAGACGGTCGGGGTTCCAATGAGCAGTTCTTC	CASSEDGRGSNEQFF
.	.	TRBV18	TRBJ2-7	TGTGCCAGCTCACTCTATAGGGTGTCAGCGGGCGTAACCTACGAGCAGTACTTC	CASSLYRVSAGVTYEQYF
TRBD1	.	TRBV18	TRBJ1-2	TGTGCCAGCTCACCGGACAGGGTATCCTATGGCTACACCTTC	CASSPDRVSYGYTF
.	.	TRBV18	TRBJ2-2	TGTGCCAGCTCACTGACAGGTACCGGGGAGCTGTTTTTT	CASSLTGTGELFF
TRBD1	once	TRBV11-2	TRBJ2-1	TGTGCCAGCAGCTTAGCCTACTCGGGACAGGGCAACAGAGGGCAGTTCTTC	CASSLAYSGQGNRGQFF
.	.	TRBV19	TRBJ1-5	TGTGCCAGTAGTTTCACAGGGTTTAGCAATCAGCCCCAGCATTTT	CASSFTGFSNQPQHF
TRBD2	.	TRBV15	TRBJ2-3	TGTGCCACTAAAGCGGGAGAACTGTTAGATACGCAGTATTTT	CATKAGELLDTQYF
.	.	TRBV4-2	TRBJ1-5	TGTGCCAGCAGCCAAGGGGGGATTGGGGGGCGCAATCAGCCCCAGCATTTT	CASSQGGIGGRNQPQHF
.	.	TRBV29-1	TRBJ2-6	TGCAGCGTCGGACAATCTGGGGCCAACGTCCTGACTTTC	CSVGQSGANVLTF
.	.	TRBV7-3	TRBJ2-2	TGTGCCAGCACAACTATAACCCGGGCACCGAACACCGGGGAGCTGTTTTTT	CASTTITRAPNTGELFF
.	.	TRBV28	TRBJ1-3	TGTGCCAGCAGTTTAACTGGTGCAGGGAGCGGAAACACCATATATTTT	CASSLTGAGSGNTIYF
.	.	TRBV29-1	TRBJ2-1	TGCAGCGTGGGGTCCCTCAATGAGCAGTTCTTC	CSVGSLNEQFF
TRBD2	.	TRBV10-3	TRBJ2-1	TGTGCCATCAGTGCGGCCAGCGGGAGTTTTTGGAATGAGCAGTTCTTC	CAISAASGSFWNEQFF
TRBD2	.	TRBV11-3	TRBJ2-3	TGTGCCAGCGCAGGGCTAGCGGACACAGATACGCAGTATTTT	CASAGLADTDTQYF